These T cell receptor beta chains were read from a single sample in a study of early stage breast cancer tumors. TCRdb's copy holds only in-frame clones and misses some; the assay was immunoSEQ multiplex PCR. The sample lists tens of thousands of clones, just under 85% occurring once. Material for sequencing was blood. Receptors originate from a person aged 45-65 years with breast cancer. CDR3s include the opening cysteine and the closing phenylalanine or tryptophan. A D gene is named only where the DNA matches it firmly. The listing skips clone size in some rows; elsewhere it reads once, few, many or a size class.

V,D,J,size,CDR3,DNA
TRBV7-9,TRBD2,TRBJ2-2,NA,CASSQGATSGTSGELFF,TGTGCCAGCAGCCAAGGAGCAACTAGCGGGACCTCCGGGGAGCTGTTTTTT
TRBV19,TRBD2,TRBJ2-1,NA,CASSRTGLALYNEQFF,TGTGCCAGTAGCCGGACGGGACTAGCGCTTTACAATGAGCAGTTCTTC
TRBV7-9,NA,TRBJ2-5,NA,CASSLPPGVKETQYF,TGTGCCAGCAGCTTACCCCCAGGGGTGAAAGAGACCCAGTACTTC
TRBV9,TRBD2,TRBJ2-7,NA,CASSALAGSSYEQYF,TGTGCCAGCAGCGCCTTAGCGGGTAGCTCCTACGAGCAGTACTTC
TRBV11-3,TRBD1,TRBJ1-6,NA,CASSCRDRGDSPLHF,TGTGCCAGCAGCTGCCGGGACAGGGGTGATTCACCCCTCCACTTT
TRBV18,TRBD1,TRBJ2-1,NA,CASSTRLTGTGGIWNEQFF,TGTGCCAGCTCAACCCGATTAACAGGGACAGGGGGCATTTGGAATGAGCAGTTCTTC
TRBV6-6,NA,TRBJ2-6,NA,CVAAGAGANVLTF,TGTGTTGCCGCGGGGGCCGGGGCCAACGTCCTGACTTTC
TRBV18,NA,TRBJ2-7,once,CASSPPSVSYEQYF,TGTGCCAGCTCACCACCCTCGGTTTCCTACGAGCAGTACTTC
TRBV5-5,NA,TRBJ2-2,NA,CASSLGLIDFRETGELFF,TGTGCCAGCAGCTTGGGGTTAATAGACTTCAGAGAAACCGGGGAGCTGTTTTTT
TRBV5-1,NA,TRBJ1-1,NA,CASQRVEGGTEAFF,TGCGCCAGCCAGAGAGTTGAGGGGGGCACTGAAGCTTTCTTT
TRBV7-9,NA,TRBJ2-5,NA,CASSPPRRFGETQYF,TGTGCCAGCAGCCCACCCCGGCGTTTCGGAGAGACCCAGTACTTC
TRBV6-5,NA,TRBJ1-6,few,CASRPQDSRNSPLHF,TGTGCCAGCAGACCCCAAGATTCGAGGAATTCACCCCTCCACTTT
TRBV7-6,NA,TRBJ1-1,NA,CASSSGGGEAFF,TGTGCCAGCAGCTCCGGTGGCGGGGAAGCTTTCTTT
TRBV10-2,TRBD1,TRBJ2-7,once,CASSSGGGYEQYF,TGCGCCAGCAGTTCAGGGGGCGGTTACGAGCAGTACTTC
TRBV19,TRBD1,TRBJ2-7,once,CASSTSTGAYEQYF,TGTGCCAGTAGTACTTCGACAGGGGCCTACGAGCAGTACTTC
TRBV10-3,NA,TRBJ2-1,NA,CAISGQAHEQFF,TGTGCCATCAGTGGCCAGGCCCATGAGCAGTTCTTC
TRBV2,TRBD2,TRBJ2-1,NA,CASSALAGGSGEQFF,TGTGCCAGCAGTGCCCTAGCGGGGGGGTCGGGTGAGCAGTTCTTC
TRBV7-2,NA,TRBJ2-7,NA,CASSLRAALTYEQYF,TGTGCCAGCAGCTTAAGGGCAGCCCTGACCTACGAGCAGTACTTC
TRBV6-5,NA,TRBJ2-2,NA,CASSRDLRELFF,TGTGCCAGCAGCCGGGACCTCAGGGAGCTGTTTTTT
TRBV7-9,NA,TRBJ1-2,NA,CASSSRDSNYGYTF,TGTGCCAGCAGCTCCCGGGACTCTAACTATGGCTACACCTTC
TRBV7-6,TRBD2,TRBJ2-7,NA,CASSNGLAGVYEQYF,TGTGCCAGCAGCAACGGACTAGCGGGAGTGTACGAGCAGTACTTC
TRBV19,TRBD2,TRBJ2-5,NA,CASSFSGTQETQYF,TGTGCCAGTAGTTTTAGCGGGACTCAAGAGACCCAGTACTTC
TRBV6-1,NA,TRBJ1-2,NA,CASTNPAGNYGYTF,TGTGCCAGCACTAACCCCGCAGGAAACTATGGCTACACCTTC
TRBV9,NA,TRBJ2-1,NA,CASSVNGGNEQFF,TGTGCCAGCAGCGTAAATGGGGGCAATGAGCAGTTCTTC
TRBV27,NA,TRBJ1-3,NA,CASSLSPANSGNTIYF,TGTGCCAGCAGTTTATCTCCGGCGAACTCTGGAAACACCATATATTTT
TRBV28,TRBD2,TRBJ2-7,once,CASGLAGPLSYEQYF,TGTGCCAGCGGGTTAGCGGGACCCCTCTCCTACGAGCAGTACTTC
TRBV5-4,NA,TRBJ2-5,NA,CASSLVSGQETQYF,TGTGCCAGCAGCTTGGTATCGGGACAAGAGACCCAGTACTTC
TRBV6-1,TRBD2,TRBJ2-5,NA,CASSEGGGGLETQYF,TGTGCCAGCAGTGAAGGCGGGGGGGGATTAGAGACCCAGTACTTC
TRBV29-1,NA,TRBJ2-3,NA,CSVTGVDGQYF,TGCAGCGTCACGGGGGTCGACGGGCAGTATTTT
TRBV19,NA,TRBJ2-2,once,CASTTEPTGELFF,TGTGCCAGTACCACAGAACCCACCGGGGAGCTGTTTTTT
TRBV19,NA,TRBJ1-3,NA,CASRKGSDPISGNTIYF,TGTGCCAGTAGGAAGGGAAGTGACCCGATATCTGGAAACACCATATATTTT
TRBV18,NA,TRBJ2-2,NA,CASSPRNRANTGELFF,TGTGCCAGCTCACCACGTAACAGGGCGAACACCGGGGAGCTGTTTTTT
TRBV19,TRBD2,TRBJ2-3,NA,CASSGTSGSTDTQYF,TGTGCCAGTAGTGGGACTAGCGGATCCACAGATACGCAGTATTTT
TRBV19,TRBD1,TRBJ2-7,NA,CASSISDRGEQYF,TGTGCCAGTAGTATATCCGACAGGGGCGAGCAGTACTTC
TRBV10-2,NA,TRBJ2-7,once,CASSTRPPLPYEQYF,TGCGCCAGCAGTACCAGGCCCCCGCTGCCCTACGAGCAGTACTTC
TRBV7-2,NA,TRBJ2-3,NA,CASSLGFTGRTDTQYF,TGTGCCAGCAGCTTAGGTTTCACAGGGCGCACAGATACGCAGTATTTT
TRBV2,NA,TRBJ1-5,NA,CASSALQGGQPQHF,TGTGCCAGCAGTGCGTTACAGGGCGGACAGCCCCAGCATTTT
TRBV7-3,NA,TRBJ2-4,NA,CASSLIGGTKNIQYF,TGTGCCAGCAGCTTAATTGGGGGCACCAAAAACATTCAGTACTTC
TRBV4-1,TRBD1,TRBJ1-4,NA,CASSQGQGSNEKLFF,TGCGCCAGCAGCCAAGGACAGGGTTCCAATGAAAAACTGTTTTTT
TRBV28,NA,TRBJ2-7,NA,CASRTFTGSYEQYF,TGTGCCAGCAGGACATTCACAGGGTCCTACGAGCAGTACTTC
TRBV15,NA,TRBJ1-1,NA,CATSRGVDTEAFF,TGTGCCACCAGCAGAGGGGTGGACACTGAAGCTTTCTTT
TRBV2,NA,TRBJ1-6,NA,CASSNRVANSPLHF,TGTGCCAGCAGTAACAGGGTAGCTAATTCACCCCTCCACTTT
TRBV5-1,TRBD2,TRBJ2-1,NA,CASTLLAGDYNEQFF,TGCGCCAGCACCTTGCTAGCGGGAGATTACAATGAGCAGTTCTTC
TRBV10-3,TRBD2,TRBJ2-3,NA,CAISESPASGYTDTQYF,TGTGCCATCAGTGAGTCGCCGGCTAGCGGATACACAGATACGCAGTATTTT
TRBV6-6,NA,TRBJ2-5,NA,CASGRPQYF,TGTGCCAGCGGGCGGCCCCAGTACTTC
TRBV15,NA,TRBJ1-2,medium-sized,CATRRAGEENYGYTF,TGTGCCACCAGACGCGCTGGGGAGGAGAACTATGGCTACACCTTC
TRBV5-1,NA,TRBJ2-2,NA,CASCQGGANTGELFF,TGCGCCAGCTGCCAAGGGGGGGCGAACACCGGGGAGCTGTTTTTT
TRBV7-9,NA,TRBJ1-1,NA,CASSLAAGGRTEAFF,TGTGCCAGCAGCTTAGCCGCCGGGGGTCGCACTGAAGCTTTCTTT
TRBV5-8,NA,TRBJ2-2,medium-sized,CASSLAYKEVGELFF,TGTGCCAGCAGCTTGGCCTATAAGGAGGTCGGGGAGCTGTTTTTT
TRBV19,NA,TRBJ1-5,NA,CASSLRGGRGGGNQPQHF,TGTGCCAGTAGCCTCAGGGGAGGAAGGGGAGGGGGCAATCAGCCCCAGCATTTT
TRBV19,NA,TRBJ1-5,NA,CASSIGAGRQPQHF,TGTGCCAGTAGTATAGGGGCAGGGAGGCAGCCCCAGCATTTT
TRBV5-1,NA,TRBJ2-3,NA,CASSRDRPDTQYF,TGCGCCAGCAGCAGGGACCGACCAGATACGCAGTATTTT
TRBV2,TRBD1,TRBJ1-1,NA,CASTPQGLVEAFF,TGTGCCAGCACCCCACAGGGGCTGGTTGAAGCTTTCTTT
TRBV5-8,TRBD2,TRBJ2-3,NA,CASSLLAGSSTDTQYF,TGTGCCAGCAGCTTACTAGCGGGGTCTAGCACAGATACGCAGTATTTT
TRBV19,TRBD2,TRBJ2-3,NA,CASSRLASFTDTQYF,TGTGCCAGTAGTCGACTAGCGTCCTTCACAGATACGCAGTATTTT
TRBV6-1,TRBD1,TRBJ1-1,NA,CASSPGTGVASEAFF,TGTGCCAGCAGTCCCGGGACAGGGGTGGCGAGTGAAGCTTTCTTT
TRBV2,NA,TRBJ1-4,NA,CASQVGKLFF,TGTGCCAGCCAAGTCGGAAAACTGTTTTTT
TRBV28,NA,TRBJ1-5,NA,CASMARWTFRNQPQHF,TGTGCCAGCATGGCCCGGTGGACGTTTCGCAATCAGCCCCAGCATTTT
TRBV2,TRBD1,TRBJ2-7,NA,CASTADRALRDEQYF,TGTGCCAGCACTGCTGACAGGGCCCTTAGGGACGAGCAGTACTTC